What follows are 8 T cell receptor beta chains derived from one specimen sequenced in a study of OX40 agonist ivuxolimab in advanced cancers. Libraries were prepared by immunoSEQ multiplex PCR; TCRdb keeps only in-frame clonotypes and omits some of them. The table shows roughly 48,000 clones, with around 87% occurring only once. This specimen was CD4+ or CD8+ T cells sorted from blood, taken in a trial of the OX40 agonist ivuxolimab. The receptors derive from an adult with an advanced solid tumor such as melanoma, head and neck, liver or kidney cancer.

The chain employs TRBV5-4 and TRBJ1-3; D perhaps matches TRBD1 (5 bases). Trimming pared 2 bases from V and 0 bases from J, leaving 9 bases between. CDR1 SGHNT and CDR2 YYREEE come from the germline V gene (reference sequence). The CDR3 has 15 residues. The CDR3 region is CASSFFGGSGNTIYF. For the CDR3, the DNA is TGTGCCAGCAGCTTTTTCGGGGGCTCTGGAAACACCATATATTTT.

The V gene is TRBV5-8, the J gene TRBJ2-3, with 8 bases that match TRBD1. Germline values: CDR1 SGHTS, CDR2 YDEGEE. J was trimmed by 3 bases and V by 4 bases; bases with no gene match: 7. This CDR3 has 15 amino acids. CDR3 sequence reads: CASSPRTGRTDTQYF. The CDR3 bases are TGTGCCAGCAGCCCAAGGACAGGGAGGACAGATACGCAGTATTTT.

The chain employs TRBV27 and TRBJ2-3, with TRBD2 as a possible D gene (6 bases). Germline V gene lookup returns CDR1 MNHEY and CDR2 SMNVEV (reference sequence). This CDR3 contains 16 residues. Trimming stripped 5 bases from V and 2 bases from J, with 17 bases between. As DNA, the CDR3 is TGTGCCAGCAGTCCCCCGGAGGGAGAAGACACAGATACGCAGTATTTT. Protein sequence: CASSPPEGEDTDTQYF.

This clone was seen only a few times. In DNA, the CDR3 is TGCGCCAGCAGCCAAGAATCTCCAGGGAACACTGAAGCTTTCTTT. It encodes CASSQESPGNTEAFF. The V gene is TRBV4-1, the J gene TRBJ1-1; D uncertain. The germline V and J ends were trimmed by 0 bases and 1 base, with 9 bases remaining between them. CDR1 is MGHRA, CDR2 YSYEKL, per germline. This CDR3 has 15 amino acids.

This chain joins TRBV4-3 and TRBJ2-5; 10 positions agree with TRBD2. The CDR3 spans 18 residues. Trimming at V came to 4 bases and at J to 2 bases, leaving 13 bases not matched to a gene. Germline V gene data show CDR1 as LGHNA and CDR2 as YSLEER. CDR3 sequence reads: CASSRPRVSGGGQETQYF. CDR3 coding DNA: TGCGCCAGCAGCCGCCCAAGGGTAAGCGGGGGGGGTCAAGAGACCCAGTACTTC.

A single count supports this clone. This chain uses TRBV27 with TRBJ1-6, with D uncertain. This CDR3 contains 16 residues. V shed 8 bases and J shed 0 bases, with 14 bases lying between them. Germline CDR1 is MNHEY and CDR2 is SMNVEV (reference sequence). CDR3 DNA: TGTGCCAGCTCGGAAGGACCCTACTCCTATAATTCACCCCTCCACTTT. It translates to CASSEGPYSYNSPLHF.

This clone was seen more than once but under ten times. CDR3 coding DNA: TGTGCCAGCCGGAGGAACACCGGGGAGCTGTTTTTT. This encodes CASRRNTGELFF. This sequence joins TRBV5-4 and TRBJ2-2; D remains ambiguous. Germline V lookup: CDR1 SGHNT, CDR2 YYREEE (reference sequence). The CDR3 contains 12 residues. Trimming took 7 bases from V and 1 from J, leaving 5 bases between them.

The chain combines TRBV4-3 with TRBJ2-1; D possibly corresponds to TRBD2 (7 bases). CDR1 is LGHNA, CDR2 YSLEER, per germline. This CDR3 is built from 14 residues. Trimming stripped 2 bases from V and 9 bases from J, with 14 bases between. CDR3 sequence reads: CASSQWGGGAEQFF. The CDR3 DNA follows: TGCGCCAGCAGCCAATGGGGTGGGGGGGCTGAGCAGTTCTTC.